The clone carrying this TCR delta chain was counted at least ten times. TCRdb re-called clones from the multiplex PCR reads using CATT. In the table there are 40,000 to 55,000 delta-chain clones, approximately 1.8% of which are singletons. These data originate in a study of γδ T cells in repeated Plasmodium falciparum infection. Overall study: Some Malian samples span acute malaria episodes; others come from no-transmission periods.

The CDR3 consists of 16 residues. CDR1 is TSWWSYY and CDR2 is QGS in the germline V gene. The V gene lost 4 bases and the J gene lost 1 base, with 16 bases spanning the gap. Flow sorting of PBMC yielded separate Vgamma9/Vdelta2+ and Vdelta2-negative gammadelta T cell populations for bulk repertoire analysis. This receptor was obtained from a pool of human donors (malaria-infected and uninfected, not separated). The sequencing sample was made of gamma-delta T cells from blood. The chain carries TRDV1 and TRDJ1, with D possibly matching TRDD1 (5 bases). The J gene, absent from TCRdb, was called here by matching the DNA to germline. CDR3 nucleotide sequence: TGTGCTCTTGGGGGGGTCCCCCGGAAATTCACCGATAAACTCATCTTT. It yields the protein CALGGVPRKFTDKLIF.